What follows are 3 T cell receptor beta chains derived from one specimen sequenced in a study of blood T cell repertoires in COVID-19. The table came from immunoSEQ multiplex PCR; TCRdb's copy has only in-frame clones and leaves some out. The sample lists about 300,000 clones; 75% to 90% were seen once. The sequenced sample consisted of peripheral blood. The receptors were gathered from a woman in her forties or fifties with COVID-19, enrolled during active disease.

The chain carries TRBV7-2 and TRBJ2-7; the match to TRBD1 covers 9 bases. V trimming: 5 bases; J trimming: 1 base; junction bases outside the gene matches: 3. Germline lookup yields CDR1 SGHTA and CDR2 FQGNSA. The CDR3 is 14 residues long. CDR3 bases: TGTGCCAGCAGCCCCGGGACAGGGTCCTACGAGCAGTACTTC. It translates to CASSPGTGSYEQYF.

This CDR3 is CSVGWDRSNEQYF. CDR3 coding DNA: TGCAGCGTTGGGTGGGACAGGTCTAACGAGCAGTACTTC. This sequence joins TRBV29-1 and TRBJ2-7; TRBD1 matches at 8 bases. CDR3 size: 13 residues. Germline V CDR1 and CDR2: SQVTM, ANQGSEA. Trimming at V came to 4 bases and at J to 5 bases, leaving 7 bases not matched to a gene.

The chain joins TRBV18 to TRBJ1-1; D might be TRBD1 (5 bases). This CDR3 spans 16 amino acids. Trimming pared 3 bases from V and 0 bases from J, leaving 14 bases between. Germline V lookup: CDR1 KGHSH, CDR2 LQKENI. In nucleotides, the CDR3 is TGTGCCAGCTCACCCTCGGGGGGGGTGATGAACACTGAAGCTTTCTTT. It is translated as CASSPSGGVMNTEAFF.